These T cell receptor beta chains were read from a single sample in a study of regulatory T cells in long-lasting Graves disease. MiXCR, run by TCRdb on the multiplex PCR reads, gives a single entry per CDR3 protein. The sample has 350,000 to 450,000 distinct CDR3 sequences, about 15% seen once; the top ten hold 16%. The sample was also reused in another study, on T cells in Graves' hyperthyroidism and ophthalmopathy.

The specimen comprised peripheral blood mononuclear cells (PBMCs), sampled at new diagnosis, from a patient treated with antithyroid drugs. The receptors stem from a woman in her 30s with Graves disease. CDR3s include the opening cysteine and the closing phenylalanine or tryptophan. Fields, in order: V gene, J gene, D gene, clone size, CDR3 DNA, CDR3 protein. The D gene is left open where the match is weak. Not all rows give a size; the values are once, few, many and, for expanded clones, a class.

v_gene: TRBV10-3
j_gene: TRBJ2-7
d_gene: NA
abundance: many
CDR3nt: TGTGCCATCAGTTCTCGAACTGAGCGCGAGCAGTACTTC
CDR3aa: CAISSRTEREQYF

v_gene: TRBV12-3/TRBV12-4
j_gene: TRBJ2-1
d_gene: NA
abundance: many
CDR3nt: TGTGCCAGCAGTCTGGGACATTGGGAGCAGTTCTTC
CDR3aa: CASSLGHWEQFF

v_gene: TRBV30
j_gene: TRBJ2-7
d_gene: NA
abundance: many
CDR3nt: TGTGCCTGGAGTGTTCGGGACACCCAGAATCTCCTGAACCCGGAGCAGTACTTC
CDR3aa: CAWSVRDTQNLLNPEQYF

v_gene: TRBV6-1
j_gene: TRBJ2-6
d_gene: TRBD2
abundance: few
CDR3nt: TGTGCCAGCACCTTGCAAGCGGGAGGCCCTGGGGCCAACGTCCTGACTTTC
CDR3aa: CASTLQAGGPGANVLTF

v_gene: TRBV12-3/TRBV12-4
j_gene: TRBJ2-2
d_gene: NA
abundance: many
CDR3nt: TGTGCCAGCACTCCGGCGGGGCGAACCGGGAACACCGGGGAGCTGTTTTTT
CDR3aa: CASTPAGRTGNTGELFF

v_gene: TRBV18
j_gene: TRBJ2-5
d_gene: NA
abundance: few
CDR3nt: TGTGCCAGCTCACCACCGAATGAGAGGGAGACCCAGTACTTC
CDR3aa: CASSPPNERETQYF

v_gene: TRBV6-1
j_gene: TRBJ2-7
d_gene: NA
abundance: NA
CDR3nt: TGTGCCAGCAGTCCTCGGACAGAGTACGAGCAGTACTTC
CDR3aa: CASSPRTEYEQYF

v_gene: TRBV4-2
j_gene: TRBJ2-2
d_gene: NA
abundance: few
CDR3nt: TGTGCCAGCAGCCAAGTGGAGACGACGAACACCGGGGAGCTGTTTTTT
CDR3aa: CASSQVETTNTGELFF

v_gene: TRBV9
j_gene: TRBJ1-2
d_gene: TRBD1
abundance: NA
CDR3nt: TGTGCCAGCAGCGTAGGACAGGGCTCCACGGGCTACACCTTC
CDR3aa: CASSVGQGSTGYTF

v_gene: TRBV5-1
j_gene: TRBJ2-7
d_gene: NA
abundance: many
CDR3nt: TGCGCCAGCAGCCCAGACAGCGCCTACGAGCAGTACTTC
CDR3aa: CASSPDSAYEQYF

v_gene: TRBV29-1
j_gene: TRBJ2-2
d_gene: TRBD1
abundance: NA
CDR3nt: TGCAGCGTTCGAGCCAAACAGGGGGCGCTGGACACCGGGGAGCTGTTTTTT
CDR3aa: CSVRAKQGALDTGELFF

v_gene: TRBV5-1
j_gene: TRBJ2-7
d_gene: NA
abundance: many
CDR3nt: TGCGCCAGCAGCGCTCCGGGGAGCGAGCAGTACTTC
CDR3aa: CASSAPGSEQYF

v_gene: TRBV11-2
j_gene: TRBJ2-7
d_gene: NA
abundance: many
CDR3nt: TGTGCCAGCAGCTTAGGTCATAGCTCCTACGAGCAGTACTTC
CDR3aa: CASSLGHSSYEQYF

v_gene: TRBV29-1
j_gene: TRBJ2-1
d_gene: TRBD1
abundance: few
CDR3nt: TGCAGCGCCTACGACAGGGATTTTCGTGAGCAGTTCTTC
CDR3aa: CSAYDRDFREQFF

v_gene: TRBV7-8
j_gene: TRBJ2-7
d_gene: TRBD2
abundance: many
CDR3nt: TGTGCCAGCAGTGCGACTAGCCAGTTCTACGAGCAGTACTTC
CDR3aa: CASSATSQFYEQYF

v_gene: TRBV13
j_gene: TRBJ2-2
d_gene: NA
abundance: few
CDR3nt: TGTGCCAGCAGCCCCCTCGCAGGGGCCACCGGGGAGCTGTTTTTT
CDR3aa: CASSPLAGATGELFF

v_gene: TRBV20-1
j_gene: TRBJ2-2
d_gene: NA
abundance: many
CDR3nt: TGCAGTGCTCCCGGGCACGGGGAGCTGTTTTTT
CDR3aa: CSAPGHGELFF

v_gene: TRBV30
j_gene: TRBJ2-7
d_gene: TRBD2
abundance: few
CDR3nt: TGTGCCTGGACTAGCGGAACTCTGGAGCAGTACTTC
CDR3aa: CAWTSGTLEQYF

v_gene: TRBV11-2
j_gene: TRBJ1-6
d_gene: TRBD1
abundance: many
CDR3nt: TGTGCCAGCAGCGCCTGGACAGGGCGTAATTCACCCCTCCACTTT
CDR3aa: CASSAWTGRNSPLHF

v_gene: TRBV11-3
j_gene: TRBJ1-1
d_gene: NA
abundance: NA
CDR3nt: TGTGCCAGCAGCCTCGGGACAATCCGGAACACTGAAGCTTTCTTT
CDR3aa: CASSLGTIRNTEAFF

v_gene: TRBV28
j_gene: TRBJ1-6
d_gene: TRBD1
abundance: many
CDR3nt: TGTGCCAGCACCATGCAGGGGGTTAATTCACCCCTCCACTTT
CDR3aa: CASTMQGVNSPLHF

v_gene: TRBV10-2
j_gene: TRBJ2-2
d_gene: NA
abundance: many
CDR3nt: TGCGCCAGCGTAGACAGAGCGAACACCGGGGAGCTGTTTTTT
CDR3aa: CASVDRANTGELFF

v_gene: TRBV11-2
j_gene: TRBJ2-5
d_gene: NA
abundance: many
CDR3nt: TGTGCCAGCAGCTTAGACGGGAGAGGGGAGACCCAGTACTTC
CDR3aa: CASSLDGRGETQYF

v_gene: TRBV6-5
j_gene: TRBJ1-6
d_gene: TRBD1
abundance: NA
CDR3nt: TGTGCCAGCAGTTACGGCGGGGGGCAGGGGGGTTATTCACCCCTCCACTTT
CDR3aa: CASSYGGGQGGYSPLHF

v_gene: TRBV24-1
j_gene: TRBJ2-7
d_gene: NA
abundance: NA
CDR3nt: TGTGCCACCAGTGATACCTACGAGCAGTACTTC
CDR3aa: CATSDTYEQYF

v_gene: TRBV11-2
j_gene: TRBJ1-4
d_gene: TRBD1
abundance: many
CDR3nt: TGTGCCAGCAGCTACCGACAGGGTAGTGAAAAACTGTTTTTT
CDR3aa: CASSYRQGSEKLFF